These T cell receptor beta chains were read from a single sample in a study of blood T cell repertoires in COVID-19. Some clones are missing from TCRdb's copy, which holds only in-frame ones; the method was immunoSEQ multiplex PCR. The sample yields 270,000 or so clones, about 90% seen once. Sample: peripheral blood. The receptor source for this set is a woman in her twenties or thirties with COVID-19, enrolled during active disease. The conserved cysteine and the conserved F or W are not part of the CDR3 here. The order of the fields is J gene, V gene, CDR3 protein.

>TRBJ2-5|TRBV19
ASRRGSEETQY
>TRBJ2-5|TRBV5-1
ASSWGGQGKETQY
>TRBJ1-5|TRBV5-6
ASSLAGSQPQH
>TRBJ1-1|TRBV2
ASRAADSHTEAF
>TRBJ1-1|TRBV19
ASSIDWEGPMNTEAF
>TRBJ2-1|TRBV5-1
ASSQLPGGHNEQF
>TRBJ1-1|TRBV4-1
ASSRLGGRGNTEAF
>TRBJ2-5|TRBV4-1
ASSLTTRGQETQY
>TRBJ1-2|TRBV5-8
ASGRDSNYGYT
>TRBJ2-7|TRBV5-6
ASSCERTGASYEQY
>TRBJ2-7|TRBV9
ASSVGGTARLGEQY
>TRBJ2-7|TRBV5-1
ASSLTGEQY
>TRBJ2-7|TRBV23-1
ASSPPGEETYEQY
>TRBJ2-7|TRBV3-1/TRBV3-2
ASRRGTSGGINEQY
>TRBJ2-7|TRBV29-1
SVETPDSYEQY
>TRBJ1-5|TRBV27
ASSEGWGESQPQH
>TRBJ1-6|TRBV2
ASTPDRGGSPLH
>TRBJ1-1|TRBV21-1
ASSAPGQGETSVPKNTEAF
>TRBJ2-7|TRBV18
ASSPPGVYEQY
>TRBJ2-2|TRBV6-4
ASRKSGANTGELF
>TRBJ2-4|TRBV10-2
ASSDWASDEKNIQY
>TRBJ2-3|TRBV7-9
ASSASKGESTDTQY
>TRBJ2-1|TRBV5-1
ASSSSGGAYNEQF
>TRBJ1-2|TRBV10-2
ASSESTLQGMSYGYT
>TRBJ1-1|TRBV27
ASSPYSSPDTEAF
>TRBJ2-3|TRBV10-1
ASSDRRRGTDTQY
>TRBJ1-1|TRBV27
ASSLRGETEAF
>TRBJ1-4|TRBV10-2
ASSNSFYEKLF
>TRBJ1-1|TRBV5-5
ASSSWTGAMNTEAF
>TRBJ1-1|TRBV6-5
ASSLGVLTKAF
>TRBJ2-7|TRBV18
ASSPQGAGYVSEQY
>TRBJ1-6|TRBV28
ASSFVYYNSPLH
>TRBJ2-7|TRBV18
ASSPGLAGDNLKTYEQY
>TRBJ2-3|TRBV4-1
ASSLLGERLAGDTQY
>TRBJ1-2|TRBV6-5
ASRKGHSL
>TRBJ2-6|TRBV5-5
ASSPRQAGANVLT
>TRBJ2-7|TRBV27
ASSFGQASYEQY
>TRBJ2-3|TRBV12-3/TRBV12-4
ASSTTSNTQY
>TRBJ2-1|TRBV2
ASSEQGLASNEQF
>TRBJ2-7|TRBV7-9
ASSLVGTGDEQY
>TRBJ1-2|TRBV2
ASSSTGGVGYT
>TRBJ1-6|TRBV19
ASSPRDRGRNSPLH
>TRBJ2-3|TRBV19
ASSIGGQGLH
>TRBJ2-5|TRBV5-1
ASSARVETQY
>TRBJ1-4|TRBV12-5
ASGPRGEKLF
>TRBJ1-1|TRBV2
ASTGSGTEAF
>TRBJ1-2|TRBV28
ASSLGTGTGRNYGYT
>TRBJ1-1|TRBV5-1
ASSSDQGEAF